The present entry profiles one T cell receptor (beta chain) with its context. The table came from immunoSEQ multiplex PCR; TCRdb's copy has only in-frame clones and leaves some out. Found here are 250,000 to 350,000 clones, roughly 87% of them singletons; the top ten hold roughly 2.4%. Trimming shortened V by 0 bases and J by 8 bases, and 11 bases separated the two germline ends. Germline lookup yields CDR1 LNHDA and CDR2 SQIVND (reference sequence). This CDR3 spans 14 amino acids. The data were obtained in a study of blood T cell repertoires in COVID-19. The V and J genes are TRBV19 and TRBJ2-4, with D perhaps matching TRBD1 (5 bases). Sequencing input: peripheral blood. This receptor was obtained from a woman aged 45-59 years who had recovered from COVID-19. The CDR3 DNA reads TGTGCCAGTAGTATAGATCATGCCAGGGACATTCAGTACTTC. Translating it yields CASSIDHARDIQYF.